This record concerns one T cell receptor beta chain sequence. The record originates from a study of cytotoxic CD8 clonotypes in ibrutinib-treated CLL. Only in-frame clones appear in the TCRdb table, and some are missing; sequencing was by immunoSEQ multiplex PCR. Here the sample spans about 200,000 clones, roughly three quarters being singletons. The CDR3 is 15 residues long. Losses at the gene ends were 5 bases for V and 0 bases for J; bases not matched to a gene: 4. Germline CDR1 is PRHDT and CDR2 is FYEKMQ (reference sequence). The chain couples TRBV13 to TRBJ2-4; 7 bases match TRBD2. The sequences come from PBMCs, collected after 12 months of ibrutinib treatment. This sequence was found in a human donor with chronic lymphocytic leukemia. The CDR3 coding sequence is TGTGCCAGCAGCCATAGCGGGCTAGCCAAAAACATTCAGTACTTC. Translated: CASSHSGLAKNIQYF.